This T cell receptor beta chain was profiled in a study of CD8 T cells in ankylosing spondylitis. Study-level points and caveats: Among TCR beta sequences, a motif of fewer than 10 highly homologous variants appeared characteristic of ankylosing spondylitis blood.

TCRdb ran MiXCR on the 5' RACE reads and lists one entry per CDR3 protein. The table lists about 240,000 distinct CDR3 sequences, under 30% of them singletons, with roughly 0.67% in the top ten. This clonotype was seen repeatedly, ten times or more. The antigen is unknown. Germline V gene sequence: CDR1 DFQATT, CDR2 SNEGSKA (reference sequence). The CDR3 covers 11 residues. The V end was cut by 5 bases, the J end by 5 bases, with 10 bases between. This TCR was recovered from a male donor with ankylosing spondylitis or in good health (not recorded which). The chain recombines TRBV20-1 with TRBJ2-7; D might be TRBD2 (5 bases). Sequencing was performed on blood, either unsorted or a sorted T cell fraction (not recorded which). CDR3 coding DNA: TGCAGTGCTGAGGGTGGGGACGAGCAGTACTTC. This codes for CSAEGGDEQYF.